The 24 T cell receptor beta chains reported below all come from one sample, sequenced in a study of Ad26.COV2.S vaccination and SARS-CoV-2 variants. As to treatment: 19 received Ad26.COV2.S at low or high dose, single or two shots; a few received placebo; per-sample allocation not given. Sampling was done on day 63 after the first vaccine or placebo injection. Profiled with immunoSEQ multiplex PCR; TCRdb holds only in-frame clones, not every one. The sample has 350,000 to 450,000 clones, approximately 83% seen once; the top ten hold approximately 7%. Sample: peripheral blood, taken in a trial of Ad26.COV2.S vaccine versus placebo. The source of these receptors is a person between 18 and 59 years old who received the Ad26.COV2.S COVID-19 vaccine or a placebo.

This clone was counted once. V usage is TRBV7-3 and J usage is TRBJ2-2; 11 positions agree with TRBD2. This CDR3 spans 17 amino acids. Germline V gene lookup returns CDR1 SGHTA and CDR2 FQGTGA. The junction had 13 bases not matched to a gene; V was cut back by 5 bases and J by 8 bases. CDR3 in DNA: TGTGCCAGCAGCGACGCCCCGGGACTAGCGGCCAGGGGGGAGCTGTTTTTT. Protein product: CASSDAPGLAARGELFF.

This clone was seen only a few times. J is TRBJ2-1 and V is TRBV6-5, with D perhaps being TRBD1 or TRBD2 (5 bases each). The CDR3 contains 14 residues. Germline values: CDR1 MNHEY, CDR2 SVGAGI. CDR3 sequence reads: CATREGDPYNEQFF. In DNA form, the CDR3 reads TGTGCGACGAGGGAAGGGGACCCCTACAATGAGCAGTTCTTC.

This clone was recorded a few times. The chain recombines TRBV3-1 (or the pseudogene TRBV3-2) with TRBJ1-3, with D tentatively TRBD1 (5 bases). Germline V gives CDR1 LGHDT, CDR2 YNNKEL (reference sequence). This CDR3 is 12 amino acids long. Trimming removed 1 base from V and 7 bases from J, with 5 bases in between. CDR3 coding DNA: TGTGCCAGCAGCCAAGGGGGGAACACCATATATTTT. It codes for CASSQGGNTIYF.

This chain connects TRBV3-1 (or the pseudogene TRBV3-2) to TRBJ2-7; 9 bases agree with TRBD2. The CDR3 runs to 17 residues. The junction had 10 bases not matched to a gene; V was cut back by 1 base and J by 3 bases. The germline gives CDR1 LGHDT, CDR2 YNNKEL (reference sequence). Here the CDR3 reads CASSQAPGLAGNYEQYF. The CDR3 DNA sequence: TGTGCCAGCAGCCAAGCTCCGGGACTAGCTGGGAACTACGAGCAGTACTTC.

The chain recombines TRBV18 with TRBJ2-3; the D gene is possibly TRBD2 (5 bases). Germline-derived CDR1 and CDR2 are KGHSH and LQKENI. Trimming stripped 1 base from V and 0 bases from J, with 8 bases between. The CDR3 extends over 15 amino acids. The chain's CDR3 is CASSPQGASTDTQYF. The CDR3 DNA reads TGTGCCAGCTCACCACAGGGAGCTAGCACAGATACGCAGTATTTT. Full variable domain (outside the CDR3, taken from reference TRBV18 and TRBJ2-3): NAGVMQNPRHLVRRRGQEARLRCSPMKGHSHVYWYRQLPEEGLKFMVYLQKENIIDESGMPKERFSAEFPKEGPSILRIQQVVRGDSAAYFCASSPQGASTDTQYFGPGTRLTVL.

The chain links TRBV7-2 to TRBJ2-1; tentatively, D is TRBD1 (6 bases). V was shortened by 0 bases and J by 6 bases, with 12 bases between the two germline ends. Germline V gives CDR1 SGHTA, CDR2 FQGNSA. CDR3 length: 15 residues. As DNA, the CDR3 is TGTGCCAGCAGCTTAGCCGGGACATCGATCAATGAGCAGTTCTTC. Its protein is CASSLAGTSINEQFF. Full variable domain (rest looked up from reference TRBV7-2 and TRBJ2-1): GAGVSQSPSNKVTEKGKDVELRCDPISGHTALYWYRQSLGQGLEFLIYFQGNSAPDKSGLPSDRFSAERTGGSVSTLTIQRTQQEDSAVYLCASSLAGTSINEQFFGPGTRLTVL.

The V gene is TRBV25-1, the J gene TRBJ1-6; 7 bases line up with TRBD1. Germline lookup yields CDR1 MGHDK and CDR2 SYGVNS. J gave up 3 bases and V 6 bases, and 2 bases lay outside the gene matches. This CDR3 is built from 14 residues. This CDR3 is CASRGTVYNSPLHF. The CDR3 DNA is TGTGCCAGCAGAGGGACAGTCTATAATTCACCCCTCCACTTT. Full variable domain (rest looked up from reference TRBV25-1 and TRBJ1-6): EADIYQTPRYLVIGTGKKITLECSQTMGHDKMYWYQQDPGMELHLIHYSYGVNSTEKGDLSSESTVSRIRTEHFPLTLESARPSHTSQYLCASRGTVYNSPLHFGNGTRLTVT.

The V and J genes are TRBV18 and TRBJ1-5, with 7 nucleotides matching TRBD1. Losses at the gene ends were 2 bases for V and 4 bases for J; bases not matched to a gene: 5. CDR1 KGHSH and CDR2 LQKENI come from the germline V gene. CDR3 size: 15 residues. The CDR3 spells CASSPRQGVNQPQHF. The CDR3 DNA is TGTGCCAGCTCACCAAGGCAGGGGGTGAATCAGCCCCAGCATTTT.

V usage is TRBV4-2 and J usage is TRBJ2-1; D may be TRBD1 (5 bases). Trimming removed 1 base from V and 10 bases from J, with 11 bases in between. CDR3 length: 13 amino acids. Germline V CDR1 and CDR2: LGHNA, YNFKEQ. CDR3: CASSQGQGWEQFF. As DNA, the CDR3 is TGTGCCAGCAGCCAAGGTCAGGGATGGGAGCAGTTCTTC.

The chain employs TRBV5-6 and TRBJ2-5, with 12 bases aligning to TRBD2. The CDR3 runs 16 residues. The germline V gene has CDR1 SGHDT and CDR2 YYEEEE. J lost 6 bases, V lost 2 bases, and 8 bases had no gene match. The CDR3 sequence is CASSFPSGGAPKTQYF. The CDR3 DNA is TGTGCCAGCAGCTTCCCTAGCGGGGGGGCTCCGAAGACCCAGTACTTC. The entire variable domain, with the rest obtained from reference TRBV5-6 and TRBJ2-5, is as follows: DAGVTQSPTHLIKTRGQQVTLRCSPKSGHDTVSWYQQALGQGPQFIFQYYEEEERQRGNFPDRFSGHQFPNYSSELNVNALLLGDSALYLCASSFPSGGAPKTQYFGPGTRLLVL.

The gene calls are TRBV5-4 and TRBJ2-7; the match to TRBD1 covers 12 bases. The V segment lost 3 bases and the J segment 8 bases; nucleotides outside the gene matches: 12. The CDR3 totals 16 residues. CDR1 SGHNT and CDR2 YYREEE come from the germline V gene (reference sequence). CDR3 protein: CASSSYPGTGGEKQYF. The CDR3, as DNA: TGTGCCAGCAGCTCCTATCCGGGGACAGGGGGCGAAAAGCAGTACTTC. Filled out from reference TRBV5-4 and TRBJ2-7, the complete variable domain reads ETGVTQSPTHLIKTRGQQVTLRCSSQSGHNTVSWYQQALGQGPQFIFQYYREEENGRGNFPPRFSGLQFPNYSSELNVNALELDDSALYLCASSSYPGTGGEKQYFGPGTRLTVT.

The genes are TRBV4-2 and TRBJ1-2, with D uncertain. This CDR3 is 13 amino acids long. Trimming stripped 1 base from V and 5 bases from J, with 8 bases between. Germline V gene sequence: CDR1 LGHNA, CDR2 YNFKEQ. The CDR3 loop reads CASSQGREYGYTF. The CDR3 DNA reads as TGTGCCAGCAGCCAAGGAAGGGAGTATGGCTACACCTTC.

This sequence joins TRBV6-5 and TRBJ1-1, with 7 nucleotides matching TRBD1. V shed 7 bases, J shed 10 bases, and the junction held 15 bases outside the gene matches. The CDR3 loop spans 14 amino acids. Looked up from germline, CDR1 is MNHEY and CDR2 is SVGAGI. CDR3 in DNA: TGTGCCAGCACCAATCGGAGACAGGGAGTGAGAGCTTTCTTT. This encodes CASTNRRQGVRAFF.

The chain joins TRBV9 to TRBJ2-3, with TRBD2 matching 11 bases. The V and J ends lost 3 bases and 2 bases, in that order; junction bases with no gene match: 5. CDR1 and CDR2 from the germline V gene are SGDLS and YYNGEE. CDR3 length: 16 residues. CDR3 DNA sequence: TGTGCCAGCAGCGCCGTAGCGGGAGGGGTCACAGATACGCAGTATTTT. Translating gives CASSAVAGGVTDTQYF.

This rearrangement joins TRBV29-1 to TRBJ2-7; 8 bases are a match to TRBD2. CDR3 length equals 14 residues. The ends lost 4 bases at V and 3 bases at J; junction bases unmatched: 8. Germline V CDR1 and CDR2: SQVTM, ANQGSEA. Here the CDR3 DNA reads TGCAGCGTTGGGGGACTAGAGTTCAACTACGAGCAGTACTTC. It specifies CSVGGLEFNYEQYF.

The chain is built from TRBV7-6 and TRBJ2-7; the match to TRBD1 covers 8 bases. Per germline, CDR1 SGHVS and CDR2 FNYEAQ. CDR3 length: 16 residues. Losses at the gene ends were 0 bases for V and 1 base for J; bases not matched to a gene: 5. CDR3 loop: CASSLAWDRQSYEQYF. The DNA for the CDR3 is TGTGCCAGCAGCTTAGCCTGGGACAGGCAGTCCTACGAGCAGTACTTC.

V gene TRBV1 combines with J gene TRBJ1-1. TRBV1 is annotated as a pseudogene. The CDR3 contains 16 residues. The CDR3 nucleotides read TGCACCAGCAGCCAATCGCCCCCGGCCTTTCGGACTGAAGCTTTCTTT. Protein product: CTSSQSPPAFRTEAFF.

The rearrangement uses TRBV2 and TRBJ2-3; D is uncertain. The ends were cut back, 7 bases at V and 0 bases at J, with 14 bases in the middle. The CDR3 covers 15 residues. Germline V lookup: CDR1 SNHLY, CDR2 FYNNEI. The chain's CDR3 is CASNQLAGSTDTQYF. The CDR3 DNA sequence: TGTGCCAGCAACCAGTTAGCAGGTAGCACAGATACGCAGTATTTT.

The table lists this clone with a few counts. V gene TRBV19 combines with J gene TRBJ1-4, with D possibly TRBD1 on 5 matching bases. The CDR3 loop spans 15 amino acids. Trimming took off 3 bases at V and 6 bases at J, with 14 bases between the two ends. In germline, CDR1 is LNHDA, CDR2 SQIVND (reference sequence). As DNA, the CDR3 is TGTGCCAGTAGTATTAGCAGGCGGGGGTATGAAAAACTGTTTTTT. Protein sequence: CASSISRRGYEKLFF.

The genes are TRBV5-1 and TRBJ2-3; D gene ambiguous. Trimming removed 6 bases at V and 4 bases at J, with 15 bases between. CDR3 size: 14 residues. Germline values: CDR1 SGHRS, CDR2 YFSETQ. CDR3 nucleotide sequence: TGCGCCAGCATCGTGGGTCTGGGGTCAGATACGCAGTATTTT. Encoded protein: CASIVGLGSDTQYF.

About this clone: In the same sample, other DNA sequences code for this CDR3. The rearrangement uses TRBV9 and TRBJ2-5, with D uncertain. The germline V gene has CDR1 SGDLS and CDR2 YYNGEE. The V end was cut by 0 bases, the J end by 1 base, with 4 bases between. The CDR3 is made up of 13 amino acids. For the CDR3, the DNA is TGTGCCAGCAGCGTAGCAAGCCAAGAGACCCAGTACTTC. Amino acid sequence: CASSVASQETQYF.

The count of this clone is one. V gene TRBV5-1 combines with J gene TRBJ1-5; D call uncertain. The CDR3 runs 16 residues. Germline assignment: CDR1 SGHRS and CDR2 YFSETQ. Trimming cost V 3 bases and J 1 base, with 14 bases left between them. The CDR3 loop reads CASSSGLLGSNQPQHF. The DNA of the CDR3 is TGCGCCAGCAGCTCCGGACTCTTGGGGAGCAATCAGCCCCAGCATTTT.

This chain joins TRBV7-6 and TRBJ2-1; 12 bases line up with TRBD2. The trim removed 4 bases at V and 3 bases at J, leaving 1 base unmatched. Germline V gene sequence: CDR1 SGHVS, CDR2 FNYEAQ. The CDR3 is 15 residues long. CDR3 residues: CASSSLAGGYNEQFF. CDR3 DNA sequence: TGTGCCAGCAGCTCACTAGCGGGGGGCTACAATGAGCAGTTCTTC.

Comments on this clone: The junction shows a germline mismatch at one end, possibly a read error. This rearrangement joins TRBV19 to TRBJ1-2; D is unclear. CDR3 length: 12 amino acids. CDR1 LNHDA and CDR2 SQIVND come from the germline V gene (reference sequence). The CDR3 DNA sequence: TGTGCCAATAGTTCCCGGACCTATGGCTACACCTTC. It yields the protein CANSSRTYGYTF.